Only a few counts were recorded for the clone carrying this T cell receptor (beta chain). The sample is drawn from a study of T-cell memory formation after mild COVID-19. Each CDR3 protein gets one entry after TCRdb re-called the 5' RACE reads with MiXCR. This table has fewer than 350,000 distinct CDR3 sequences, 15% to 20% appearing once. This CDR3 spans 14 amino acids. Trimming pared 7 bases from V and 1 base from J, leaving 11 bases between. CDR1 and CDR2 from the germline V gene are SQVTM and ANQGSEA. The material sequenced was PBMCs or a T cell subset sorted from them (not recorded which). This clonotype was obtained from a man younger than 35 who had mild COVID-19 (a few samples of this study predate the infection). Cell type and time point are not known. This chain joins TRBV29-1 and TRBJ2-6; D call uncertain. CDR3 loop: CSEKRRSGANVLTF. CDR3 coding DNA: TGCAGCGAGAAGAGAAGGTCTGGGGCCAACGTCCTGACTTTC.